The 15 T cell receptor beta chains below come from one sample, sequenced in a study of tumor-infiltrating lymphocytes in primary liver carcinoma. A primer in the constant region served to generate TCR beta cDNA from approximately 500 ng of total RNA. Three nested multiplex PCR rounds, a slightly modified ARM-PCR, produced the libraries for TCR beta. Researchers ran the first two PCR rounds for roughly 11 cycles each with TRBV1-TRBV30 forward primers and a C-beta reverse primer. TCRdb used MiXCR to reprocess the multiplex PCR reads, holding one entry per CDR3 protein. The sample lists 40,000 to 55,000 distinct CDR3 sequences; about two thirds were seen once. The approximately 17-32 mg bulk tissue piece was not sorted before simultaneous RNA and DNA extraction. The sequenced sample consisted of liver tumor tissue from sampling region 5. The subset was: tumor region T5, tumor centre. These receptors all come from a man aged 35 to 55 with primary liver carcinoma and hepatitis B virus infection.

On this clonotype itself: A read error may account for a junction end that differs from germline. This chain's CDR3 is CSVIIGGNPYEQYF. The CDR3 nucleotides read TGTAGCGTTATAATAGGGGGCAACCCCTACGAGCAGTACTTC. The V and J genes are TRBV29-1 and TRBJ2-7, with 7 bases fitting TRBD1. There are 14 residues in the CDR3. CDR1 SQVTM and CDR2 ANQGSEA come from the germline V gene.

On this clonotype itself: One junction end does not reproduce the germline sequence, and a read error may be involved. The gene calls are TRBV11-2 and TRBJ2-7; tentatively, D is TRBD2 (5 bases). This CDR3 comprises 14 residues. The V gene's germline CDR1 is SGHAT and CDR2 FQNNGV. This CDR3 reads CASSYDGDEDEQYF. For the CDR3, the DNA is TGTGCCAGCAGCTATGACGGGGATGAGGACGAGCAATATTTC.

Comment on this clonotype: A much larger clone differs by one base, so this may be a read error. This rearrangement joins TRBV28 to TRBJ2-4, with D tentatively TRBD1 (5 bases). CDR1 is MDHEN and CDR2 is SYDVKM in the germline V gene. This CDR3 contains 14 residues. The CDR3 reads CAGSFARVKNIQYF. In DNA form, the CDR3 reads TGTGCCGGCAGTTTCGCCAGGGTGAAGAACATTCAGTACTTC.

Comments on this clonotype: An end of the junction differs from the germline gene, which may be a read error. The chain has TRBV4-2 and TRBJ2-2; 11 bases line up with TRBD2. This CDR3 comprises 16 residues. Germline CDR1 and CDR2: LGHNA and YNFKEQ. CDR3: CAGSQALAGDTGELFF. The DNA of the CDR3 is TGTGCCGGCAGCCAAGCACTAGCGGGAGACACCGGGGAGCTGTTTTTT.

With respect to this clonotype: Since no conserved phenylalanine or tryptophan closes the CDR3, a read error is the likely cause. The limits of the CDR3 on the DNA are not certain, so only TCRdb's listed CDR3 is given. V is TRBV29-1 and J is TRBJ2-3; no check of the table's D call, TRBD1, against the DNA was made. CDR1 SQVTM and CDR2 ANQGSEA come from the germline V gene. The CDR3 is made up of 14 amino acids, end residues included. Here the CDR3 reads CSVAPGQLTDTQYS.

This clonotype was seen at least ten times. This chain links TRBV13 with TRBJ2-1; 10 nucleotides line up with TRBD2. CDR1 is PRHDT, CDR2 FYEKMQ, per germline (reference sequence). This CDR3 has 16 amino acids. V trimming: 1 base; J trimming: 3 bases; junction bases outside the gene matches: 3. CDR3 nucleotides: TGTGCCAGCAGCTTAGTGCGGACTAGCGGCTACAATGAGCAGTTCTTC. This encodes CASSLVRTSGYNEQFF. Full variable domain (missing parts from reference TRBV13 and TRBJ2-1): AAGVIQSPRHLIKEKRETATLKCYPIPRHDTVYWYQQGPGQDPQFLISFYEKMQSDKGSIPDRFSAQQFSDYHSELNMSSLELGDSALYFCASSLVRTSGYNEQFFGPGTRLTVL.

This clonotype was seen at least ten times. The chain uses TRBV29-1 and TRBJ2-2; weak D call: TRBD2 (5 bases). Per the germline V gene, CDR1 is SQVTM and CDR2 is ANQGSEA. The CDR3 length is 15 residues. V gave up 4 bases and J gave up 1 base, with 13 bases separating them. The chain's CDR3 is CSVGRAALNTGELFF. CDR3 DNA: TGCAGCGTTGGGCGAGCGGCACTGAACACCGGGGAGCTGTTTTTT.

This clonotype has more than one count but fewer than ten. The chain combines TRBV28 with TRBJ2-7; D is possibly TRBD2 (6 bases). V lost 7 bases and J lost 1, with 14 bases in between. The CDR3 loop spans 14 amino acids. Germline CDR1 and CDR2: MDHEN and SYDVKM. DNA for the CDR3: TGTGCCAGCAAGGATGCGGGGAGTTCCTACGAGCAGTACTTC. This sequence encodes CASKDAGSSYEQYF.

V and J are TRBV4-1 and TRBJ2-1, with a weak D call TRBD2 (8 bases). Germline-derived CDR1 and CDR2 are MGHRA and YSYEKL. CDR3 length: 17 residues. Trimming shortened V by 11 bases and J by 9 bases, and 32 bases separated the two germline ends. CDR3 protein: CAGTQGDTGGPLIEQFF. The CDR3 DNA reads TGCGCCGGCACCCAGGGGGACACGGGAGGGCCTCTCATTGAGCAGTTCTTC.

Ten or more counts support this clonotype. The chain carries TRBV20-1 and TRBJ2-3, with D maybe TRBD2 (7 bases). Trimming took 3 bases from V and 2 from J, leaving 15 bases between them. The CDR3 is 15 amino acids. Germline lookup yields CDR1 DFQATT and CDR2 SNEGSKA (reference sequence). The CDR3 loop is CSASTAGANTDTQYF. The CDR3 region has the DNA TGCAGTGCTAGCACCGCGGGGGCAAACACAGATACGCAGTATTTT.

V gene TRBV28 combines with J gene TRBJ2-1; TRBD2 agrees at 8 bases. This CDR3 has 16 residues. After removal of 10 bases from V and 1 base from J, the junction contained 12 bases not matched to a gene. Looked up from germline, CDR1 is MDHEN and CDR2 is SYDVKM. The CDR3 region is CANSSRAGGSYNEQFF. The CDR3 DNA reads TGTGCCAACAGCTCTCGCGCGGGAGGTTCCTACAATGAGCAGTTCTTC.

About this clonotype itself: The conserved closing phenylalanine or tryptophan is absent in this CDR3, likely reflecting a read error. The gene calls are TRBV28 and TRBJ1-1; D perhaps matches TRBD1 (5 bases). The CDR3 loop spans 14 amino acids. The V gene's germline CDR1 is MDHEN and CDR2 SYDVKM. The ends were cut back, 11 bases at V and 0 bases at J, with 16 bases in the middle. The CDR3 reads CARHSRGLNTEAFL. The CDR3 region has the DNA TGTGCCCGTCACAGCCGGGGGTTGAACACTGAAGCTTTCCTT.

With respect to this clonotype: Because the CDR3 is missing its conserved closing phenylalanine or tryptophan, this is likely a read error. This chain uses TRBV6-5 with TRBJ1-6, with 7 bases fitting TRBD1. V shed 10 bases and J 10 bases; nucleotides not matched to a gene: 16. The CDR3 is 15 amino acids. Germline CDR1 and CDR2: MNHEY and SVGAGI. The chain's CDR3 is CANTHLTGSGSPLHL. The CDR3 DNA is TGTGCCAACACCCACTTGACAGGGTCGGGCTCACCCCTCCACCTT.

Comment on this clonotype: This likely comes from a read error, as the CDR3 has no conserved phenylalanine or tryptophan at its end. The chain carries TRBV20-1 and TRBJ2-2; no firm D call. V was clipped by 0 bases and J by 2 bases, with 13 bases between them. Germline loops: CDR1 DFQATT, CDR2 SNEGSKA (reference sequence). The CDR3 sequence is 16 residues long. CDR3 amino acids: CSARDSRRGNTGELFL. The CDR3 DNA sequence: TGCAGTGCTAGAGATTCCCGGAGAGGAAACACCGGGGAGCTGTTTCTT.

This clonotype occurred many times. The V call is TRBV5-1, the J call TRBJ2-1; no firm D call. V was pared by 0 bases and J by 4 bases, with 2 bases between. The CDR3 totals 12 residues. Germline V gene lookup returns CDR1 SGHRS and CDR2 YFSETQ. The CDR3 DNA reads TGCGCCAGCAGCTTGGATTACAATGAGCAGTTCTTC. Encoded protein: CASSLDYNEQFF.